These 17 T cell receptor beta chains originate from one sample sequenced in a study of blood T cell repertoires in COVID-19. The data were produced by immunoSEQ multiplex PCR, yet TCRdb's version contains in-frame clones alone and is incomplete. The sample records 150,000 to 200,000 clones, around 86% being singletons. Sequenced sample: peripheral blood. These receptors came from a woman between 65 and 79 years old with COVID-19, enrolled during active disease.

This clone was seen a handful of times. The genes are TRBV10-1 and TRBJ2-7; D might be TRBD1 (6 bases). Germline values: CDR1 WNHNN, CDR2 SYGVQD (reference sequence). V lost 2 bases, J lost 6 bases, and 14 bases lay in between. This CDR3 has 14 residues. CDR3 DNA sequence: TGCGCCAGCAGTGAGCCCGGGGTAGGGGGCGAGCAGTACTTC. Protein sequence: CASSEPGVGGEQYF.

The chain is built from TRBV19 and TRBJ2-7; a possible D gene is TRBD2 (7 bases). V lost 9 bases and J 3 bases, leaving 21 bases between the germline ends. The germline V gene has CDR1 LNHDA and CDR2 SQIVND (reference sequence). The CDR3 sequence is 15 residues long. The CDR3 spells CASESGGAGNYEQYF. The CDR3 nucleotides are TGTGCCAGCGAATCGGGGGGCGCGGGGAACTACGAGCAGTACTTC.

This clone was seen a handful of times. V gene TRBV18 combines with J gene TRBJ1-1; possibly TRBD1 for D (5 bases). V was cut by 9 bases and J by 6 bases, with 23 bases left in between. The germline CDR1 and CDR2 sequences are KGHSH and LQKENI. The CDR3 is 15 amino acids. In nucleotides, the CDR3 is TGTGCCAGTTACCCGGGGGTCCTTAGGACCGCTGAAGCTTTCTTT. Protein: CASYPGVLRTAEAFF.

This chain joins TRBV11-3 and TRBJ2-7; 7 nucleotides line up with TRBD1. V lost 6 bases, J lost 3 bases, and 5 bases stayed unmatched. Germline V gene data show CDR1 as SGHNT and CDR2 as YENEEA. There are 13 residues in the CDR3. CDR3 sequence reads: CASSSTGDYEQYF. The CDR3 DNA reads TGTGCCAGCAGTTCTACAGGGGACTACGAGCAGTACTTC.

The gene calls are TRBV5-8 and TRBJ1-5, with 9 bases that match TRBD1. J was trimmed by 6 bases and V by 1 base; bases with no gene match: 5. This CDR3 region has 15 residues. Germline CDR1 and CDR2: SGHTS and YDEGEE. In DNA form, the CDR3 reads TGTGCCAGCAGCTTGTTGTTGACAGGGGGTCAGCCCCAGCATTTT. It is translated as CASSLLLTGGQPQHF.

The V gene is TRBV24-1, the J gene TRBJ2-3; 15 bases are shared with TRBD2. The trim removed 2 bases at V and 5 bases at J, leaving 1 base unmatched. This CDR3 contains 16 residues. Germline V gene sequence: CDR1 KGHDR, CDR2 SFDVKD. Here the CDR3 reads CATSDWTSGRVDTQYF. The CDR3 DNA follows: TGTGCCACCAGTGATTGGACTAGCGGGAGGGTAGATACGCAGTATTTT.

In nucleotides, the CDR3 is TGTGCCAGCAGTGTTTCATCTGGACAGGGCAACGGCTACACCTTC. It specifies CASSVSSGQGNGYTF. J is TRBJ1-2 and V is TRBV2; the match to TRBD1 covers 8 bases. CDR1 and CDR2 from the germline V gene are SNHLY and FYNNEI. Germline trimming cut 4 bases from V and 8 bases from J; bases unmatched to any gene: 12. The CDR3 has 15 residues. The full variable domain, its missing parts supplied by reference TRBV2 and TRBJ1-2, is EPEVTQTPSHQVTQMGQEVILRCVPISNHLYFYWYRQILGQKVEFLVSFYNNEISEKSEIFDDQFSVERPDGSNFTLKIRSTKLEDSAMYFCASSVSSGQGNGYTFGSGTRLTVV.

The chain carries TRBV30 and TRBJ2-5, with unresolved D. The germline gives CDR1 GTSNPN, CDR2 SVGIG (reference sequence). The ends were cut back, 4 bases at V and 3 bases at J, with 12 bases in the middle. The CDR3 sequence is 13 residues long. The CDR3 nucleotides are TGTGCCTGGAACGGAGAGGCAAAAGAGACCCAGTACTTC. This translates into CAWNGEAKETQYF.

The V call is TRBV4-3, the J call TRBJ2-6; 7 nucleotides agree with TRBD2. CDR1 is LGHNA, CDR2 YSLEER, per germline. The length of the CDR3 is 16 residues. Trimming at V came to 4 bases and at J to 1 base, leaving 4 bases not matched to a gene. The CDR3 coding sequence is TGCGCCAGCAGCCGGTCAGCGGGATCTGGGGCCAACGTCCTGACTTTC. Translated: CASSRSAGSGANVLTF.

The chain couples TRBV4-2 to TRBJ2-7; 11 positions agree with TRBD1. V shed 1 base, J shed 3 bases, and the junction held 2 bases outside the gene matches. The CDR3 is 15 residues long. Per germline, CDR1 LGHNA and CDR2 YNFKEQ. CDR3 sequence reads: CASSQGTGGSYEQYF. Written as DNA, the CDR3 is TGTGCCAGCAGCCAAGGGACAGGGGGCAGCTACGAGCAGTACTTC.

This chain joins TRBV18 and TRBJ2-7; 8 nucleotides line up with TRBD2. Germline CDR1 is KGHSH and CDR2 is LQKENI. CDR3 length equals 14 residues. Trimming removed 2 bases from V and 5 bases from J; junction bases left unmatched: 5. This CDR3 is CASSPGSREDEQYF. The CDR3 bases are TGTGCCAGCTCACCAGGCTCGCGGGAGGACGAGCAGTACTTC. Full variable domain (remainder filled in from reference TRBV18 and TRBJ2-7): NAGVMQNPRHLVRRRGQEARLRCSPMKGHSHVYWYRQLPEEGLKFMVYLQKENIIDESGMPKERFSAEFPKEGPSILRIQQVVRGDSAAYFCASSPGSREDEQYFGPGTRLTVT.

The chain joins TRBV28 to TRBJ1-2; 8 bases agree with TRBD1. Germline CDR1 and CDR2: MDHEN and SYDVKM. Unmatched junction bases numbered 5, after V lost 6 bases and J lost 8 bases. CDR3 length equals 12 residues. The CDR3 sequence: CASSLGTGGYTF. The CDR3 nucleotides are TGTGCCAGCAGCCTCGGGACAGGCGGCTACACCTTC.

This chain's CDR3 is CASSRGTVNEQFF. For the CDR3, the DNA is TGTGCCAGCAGCCGAGGGACAGTCAATGAGCAGTTCTTC. The V gene is TRBV9, the J gene TRBJ2-1; 7 positions agree with TRBD1. The CDR3 extends over 13 amino acids. V shed 4 bases and J 6 bases; nucleotides not matched to a gene: 4. CDR1 and CDR2 from the germline V gene are SGDLS and YYNGEE.

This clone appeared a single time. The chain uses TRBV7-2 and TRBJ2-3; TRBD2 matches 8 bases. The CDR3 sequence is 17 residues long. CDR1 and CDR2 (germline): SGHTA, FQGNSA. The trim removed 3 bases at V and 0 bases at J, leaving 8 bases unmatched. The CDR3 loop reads CASSFHTSGLSTDTQYF. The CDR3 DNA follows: TGTGCCAGCAGCTTCCACACTAGCGGCCTAAGCACAGATACGCAGTATTTT.

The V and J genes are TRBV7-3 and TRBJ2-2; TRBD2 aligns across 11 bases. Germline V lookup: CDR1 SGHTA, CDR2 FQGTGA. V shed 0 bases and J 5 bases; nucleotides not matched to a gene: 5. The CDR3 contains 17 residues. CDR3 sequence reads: CASSLTTSGRWTGELFF. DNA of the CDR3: TGTGCCAGCAGCTTAACCACTAGCGGGAGATGGACCGGGGAGCTGTTTTTT.

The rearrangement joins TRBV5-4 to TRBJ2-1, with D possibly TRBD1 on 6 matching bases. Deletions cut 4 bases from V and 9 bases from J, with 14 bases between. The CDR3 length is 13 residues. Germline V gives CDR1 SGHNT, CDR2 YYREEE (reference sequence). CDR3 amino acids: CASSQGLALEQFF. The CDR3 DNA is TGTGCCAGCAGCCAGGGGCTGGCGCTTGAGCAGTTCTTC.

The CDR3: CASGSTGRYGYTF. CDR3 DNA sequence: TGTGCTAGTGGTTCCACAGGGCGGTATGGCTACACCTTC. The J gene is TRBJ1-2, the V gene TRBV12-5; D is possibly TRBD1 (6 bases). The CDR3 runs to 13 residues. With 4 bases removed from V and 5 bases from J, the gap between germline ends came to 11 bases. CDR1 and CDR2 from the germline V gene are LGHNT and FRNRAP.